Following are 24 T cell receptor beta chains from one sample sequenced in a study of CD8 T cells in Susac syndrome. With random hexamers, about 0.5 to 1 ug RNA was reverse transcribed. TCRdb re-analysed the immunoSEQ multiplex PCR reads in MiXCR, keeping a single row per CDR3 protein. The sample lists 150,000 to 200,000 distinct CDR3 sequences, roughly 94% seen once, with roughly 0.12% in the top ten. Sequenced sample: CD4+ T cells from PBMCs. The receptors were gathered from a human donor with Susac syndrome.

The J gene is TRBJ2-7, the V gene TRBV29-1; D may correspond to TRBD1 or TRBD2 (5 bases each). V shed 6 bases and J shed 0 bases, with 15 bases lying between them. Germline-derived CDR1 and CDR2 are SQVTM and ANQGSEA. This CDR3 is 14 amino acids long. In nucleotides, the CDR3 is TGCAGCGTCCTCCGGGACGCTCTCTCCTACGAGCAGTACTTC. The encoded protein is CSVLRDALSYEQYF.

The V gene is TRBV9, the J gene TRBJ2-1; 9 bases map to TRBD1. This CDR3 contains 15 residues. V shed 4 bases and J 8 bases; nucleotides not matched to a gene: 10. CDR1 is SGDLS and CDR2 is YYNGEE in the germline V gene. For the CDR3, the DNA is TGTGCCAGCAGCCCGCAACAGGGGGCGTTCGATGAGCAGTTCTTC. This codes for CASSPQQGAFDEQFF.

This chain links TRBV6-2 or TRBV6-3 with TRBJ2-1; 10 bases align to TRBD2. Germline-derived CDR1 and CDR2 are MNHEY and SVGEGT. V gave up 2 bases and J gave up 4 bases; unmatched junction bases: 5. There are 16 residues in the CDR3. The CDR3 DNA follows: TGTGCCAGCAGTTACCCCGGGACTAGCGCTTACAATGAGCAGTTCTTC. Residues: CASSYPGTSAYNEQFF.

The rearrangement joins TRBV27 to TRBJ2-5; TRBD2 might be the D (6 bases). CDR1 is MNHEY, CDR2 SMNVEV, per germline (reference sequence). CDR3 length equals 14 residues. The ends were cut back, 2 bases at V and 5 bases at J, with 12 bases in the middle. The CDR3 here is CASSLLGGRETQYF. Here the CDR3 DNA reads TGTGCCAGCAGTTTACTCGGGGGAAGGGAGACCCAGTACTTC.

The V call is TRBV11-2, the J call TRBJ2-1; TRBD2 matches 9 bases. J lost 4 bases, V lost 4 bases, and 8 bases had no gene match. This CDR3 spans 16 amino acids. Germline V gene sequence: CDR1 SGHAT, CDR2 FQNNGV. CDR3 sequence reads: CASSWEAGGRYNEQFF. CDR3 sequence (DNA): TGTGCCAGCAGCTGGGAGGCGGGGGGGCGTTACAATGAGCAGTTCTTC.

The chain carries TRBV10-3 and TRBJ2-1, with unresolved D. The length of the CDR3 is 15 residues. Germline CDR1 ENHRY, CDR2 SYGVKD. The V end was cut by 6 bases, the J end by 0 bases, with 12 bases between. The CDR3 DNA is TGTGCCATCAGCGTTGGCGGTAGCTCCTACAATGAGCAGTTCTTC. It encodes CAISVGGSSYNEQFF.

The chain links TRBV11-2 to TRBJ2-7; 9 positions match TRBD1. Germline V gives CDR1 SGHAT, CDR2 FQNNGV. J was trimmed by 5 bases and V by 6 bases; bases with no gene match: 14. This CDR3 is built from 16 residues. The DNA for the CDR3 is TGTGCCAGCAGACGCCTTATGGGGGGACAGGGACACGAGCAGTACTTC. Residues: CASRRLMGGQGHEQYF.

J is TRBJ2-5 and V is TRBV29-1; possible D gene TRBD2, 6 bases. Per the germline V gene, CDR1 is SQVTM and CDR2 is ANQGSEA. V lost 6 bases to trimming and J lost 5 bases, with 13 bases between them. This CDR3 spans 12 amino acids. The CDR3 DNA sequence: TGCAGCGTCAAAATTCGGGGGGAGACCCAGTACTTC. It is translated as CSVKIRGETQYF.

CDR3 sequence: CASSPQRVGLYEQYF. DNA of the CDR3: TGTGCCAGCAGTCCCCAACGGGTAGGGCTGTACGAGCAGTACTTC. This chain connects TRBV2 to TRBJ2-7, with D hard to call. Deletions cut 5 bases from V and 4 bases from J, with 18 bases between. This CDR3 region has 15 residues. Germline V gene data show CDR1 as SNHLY and CDR2 as FYNNEI.

The V gene is TRBV5-6, the J gene TRBJ2-7; no reliable D call. The V end lost 4 bases, the J end lost 3 bases, and 17 bases lay between the germline ends. The CDR3 is 15 amino acids. Germline V gene data show CDR1 as SGHDT and CDR2 as YYEEEE. In DNA, the CDR3 is TGTGCCAGCAGCCCCAGTCGCAGGTTAGTCTACGAGCAGTACTTC. It yields the protein CASSPSRRLVYEQYF.

The V gene is TRBV20-1, the J gene TRBJ2-5, with unresolved D. Per the germline V gene, CDR1 is DFQATT and CDR2 is SNEGSKA (reference sequence). The CDR3 runs 14 residues. Trimming removed 3 bases at V and 5 bases at J, with 16 bases between. The CDR3 nucleotides read TGCAGTGCTAGGGGCCATGCAGCCATGGAGACCCAGTACTTC. It yields the protein CSARGHAAMETQYF.

V and J are TRBV3-1 and TRBJ1-4, with D hard to call. V lost 3 bases and J 3 bases, leaving 8 bases between the germline ends. Germline CDR1 is LGHDT and CDR2 is YNNKEL (reference sequence). The CDR3 has 14 amino acids. CDR3 DNA sequence: TGTGCCAGCAGCCATCGTAGGGCTAATGAAAAACTGTTTTTT. Protein product: CASSHRRANEKLFF.

The gene calls are TRBV9 and TRBJ2-1, with unresolved D. Looked up from germline, CDR1 is SGDLS and CDR2 is YYNGEE. With 3 bases removed from V and 0 bases from J, the gap between germline ends came to 13 bases. The CDR3 sequence is 16 residues long. DNA of the CDR3: TGTGCCAGCAGCGAGGGAAGGTTCCGCTCCTACAATGAGCAGTTCTTC. Amino acid sequence: CASSEGRFRSYNEQFF.

The chain combines TRBV5-4 with TRBJ2-2; D remains unclear. The V end lost 0 bases, the J end lost 4 bases, and 7 bases lay between the germline ends. Per the germline V gene, CDR1 is SGHNT and CDR2 is YYREEE (reference sequence). This CDR3 has 14 amino acids. This CDR3 is CASSLDPITGELFF. The CDR3 coding sequence is TGTGCCAGCAGCTTGGACCCTATCACCGGGGAGCTGTTTTTT. The variable domain in full, completed from reference TRBV5-4 and TRBJ2-2, reads ETGVTQSPTHLIKTRGQQVTLRCSSQSGHNTVSWYQQALGQGPQFIFQYYREEENGRGNFPPRFSGLQFPNYSSELNVNALELDDSALYLCASSLDPITGELFFGEGSRLTVL.

The chain recombines TRBV15 with TRBJ1-1; no definite D call. Germline lookup yields CDR1 LNHNV and CDR2 YYDKDF (reference sequence). This CDR3 region has 14 residues. V was trimmed by 0 bases and J by 4 bases, leaving 9 bases between them. The CDR3 loop reads CATSRDIASTEAFF. For the CDR3, the DNA is TGTGCCACCAGCAGAGATATCGCTAGCACTGAAGCTTTCTTT.

This CDR3 is CASSPTLSTDTQYF. CDR3 nucleotide sequence: TGTGCCAGCAGCCCGACACTTAGCACAGATACGCAGTATTTT. The V call is TRBV3-1, the J call TRBJ2-3; D gene ambiguous. The CDR3 has 14 residues. With 4 bases removed from V and 0 bases from J, the gap between germline ends came to 8 bases. Per germline, CDR1 LGHDT and CDR2 YNNKEL (reference sequence).

The chain joins TRBV11-2 to TRBJ2-3; 7 bases are a match to TRBD2. Trimming cost V 5 bases and J 3 bases; bases outside gene matches: 8. Germline CDR1 reads SGHAT; CDR2 reads FQNNGV. The CDR3 length is 15 residues. In DNA, the CDR3 is TGTGCCAGCAGCAGCTTGTGGGGGGGTACAGATACGCAGTATTTT. Its protein is CASSSLWGGTDTQYF.

This clonotype occurred once. This rearrangement joins TRBV5-1 to TRBJ2-3, with TRBD2 matching over 8 bases. With V trimmed by 1 base and J by 2 bases, 3 bases remained unmatched. This CDR3 is built from 15 residues. The germline CDR1 and CDR2 sequences are SGHRS and YFSETQ. CDR3 nucleotide sequence: TGCGCCAGCAGCTTGCCTAGCGGGCCCACAGATACGCAGTATTTT. Protein sequence: CASSLPSGPTDTQYF.

This chain uses TRBV25-1 with TRBJ2-1, with 10 bases identical to TRBD1. The CDR3 length is 14 residues. Germline CDR1 and CDR2: MGHDK and SYGVNS. V was clipped by 10 bases and J by 4 bases; unmatched bases: 7. This CDR3 reads CATWGQGSYNEQFF. In DNA, the CDR3 is TGTGCCACCTGGGGACAGGGGTCGTACAATGAGCAGTTCTTC.

V is TRBV7-3 and J is TRBJ1-1, with a tentative D call TRBD1 (5 bases). The CDR3 is 16 amino acids. Trimming removed 4 bases at V and 7 bases at J, with 22 bases between. CDR1 and CDR2 (germline): SGHTA, FQGTGA. CDR3 sequence: CASSSGGDLALGEAFF. The DNA of the CDR3 is TGTGCCAGCAGCTCCGGGGGGGACCTGGCGCTGGGTGAAGCTTTCTTT. The variable domain in full, completed from reference TRBV7-3 and TRBJ1-1, reads GAGVSQTPSNKVTEKGKYVELRCDPISGHTALYWYRQSLGQGPEFLIYFQGTGAADDSGLPNDRFFAVRPEGSVSTLKIQRTERGDSAVYLCASSSGGDLALGEAFFGQGTRLTVV.

The chain links TRBV12-3 or TRBV12-4 to TRBJ2-4; 8 bases line up with TRBD1. The length of the CDR3 is 16 residues. The trim removed 5 bases at V and 0 bases at J, leaving 6 bases unmatched. The CDR3 loop reads CASSGQGAVAKNIQYF. The CDR3 DNA sequence: TGTGCCAGCAGTGGGCAGGGGGCAGTAGCCAAAAACATTCAGTACTTC.

Here the CDR3 DNA reads TGCAGTGCTCGACAGGGGGTATTGACCGGGGAGCTGTTTTTT. This encodes CSARQGVLTGELFF. The chain has TRBV20-1 and TRBJ2-2; TRBD1 matches 9 bases. Germline loops: CDR1 DFQATT, CDR2 SNEGSKA (reference sequence). The CDR3 contains 14 residues. V lost 5 bases, J lost 5 bases, and 6 bases stayed unmatched.

This clonotype showed up just once. The genes are TRBV4-3 and TRBJ2-1; TRBD1 might be the D (5 bases). CDR1 is LGHNA, CDR2 YSLEER, per germline. The V end was cut by 0 bases, the J end by 10 bases, with 10 bases between. This CDR3 comprises 13 residues. The CDR3 loop is CASSQEPQGEQFF. CDR3 in DNA: TGCGCCAGCAGCCAAGAACCCCAGGGAGAGCAGTTCTTC.

The chain carries TRBV29-1 and TRBJ1-1, with TRBD1 matching 9 bases. V lost 7 bases and J lost 1; bases outside the gene matches: 4. Germline loops: CDR1 SQVTM, CDR2 ANQGSEA. The CDR3 has 13 residues. CDR3 residues: CSAKGQGNTEAFF. The CDR3 DNA reads as TGCAGCGCAAAGGGACAGGGGAACACTGAAGCTTTCTTT.